Detailed here is one T cell receptor beta chain. At one boundary the junction diverges from the germline segment, which might be a read error. The data originate from a study of blood T cell repertoires in COVID-19. Germline CDR1 is SSHAT and CDR2 is FNYEAQ (reference sequence). CDR3 length: 16 residues. Sequencing was performed with immunoSEQ multiplex PCR; in TCRdb, only in-frame clones are kept and a portion is missing. The data contain some 230,000 clones, about 86% of them singletons. Sequenced sample: peripheral blood. The V call is TRBV7-7, the J call TRBJ2-2; D is possibly TRBD2 (6 bases). The receptor was derived from a woman under 40 who had recovered from COVID-19. CDR3 DNA: TGTGCTAGCAGCTCGACCGGGACTCAGAACACCGGGGAGCTGTTTTTT. It is translated as CASSSTGTQNTGELFF.